Following are 24 T cell receptor beta chains from one sample sequenced in a study of blood T cell repertoires in COVID-19. Sequencing used immunoSEQ multiplex PCR; TCRdb keeps in-frame clones, though not all of them. Here the sample spans about 170,000 clones, approximately 82% being singletons. Material: peripheral blood. All receptors come from an older woman who had recovered from COVID-19.

The genes are TRBV7-9 and TRBJ1-2, with a tentative D call TRBD1 (6 bases). This CDR3 spans 15 amino acids. Germline V CDR1 and CDR2: SEHNR, FQNEAQ (reference sequence). The V end lost 5 bases, the J end lost 8 bases, and 21 bases lay between the germline ends. DNA for the CDR3: TGTGCCAGCAGCCGGAAGGGGGGGACGTCAGGCGGCTACACCTTC. It specifies CASSRKGGTSGGYTF.

The chain combines TRBV7-3 with TRBJ2-1; 10 bases are shared with TRBD2. CDR3 length equals 14 residues. Germline-derived CDR1 and CDR2 are SGHTA and FQGTGA. V lost 5 bases and J lost 2; bases outside the gene matches: 0. CDR3 residues: CASSTSGTYNEQFF. In DNA, the CDR3 is TGTGCCAGCAGCACTAGCGGGACCTACAATGAGCAGTTCTTC.

V and J are TRBV5-1 and TRBJ1-2; possible D gene TRBD1, 5 bases. The CDR3 is 16 amino acids. The ends were cut back, 3 bases at V and 7 bases at J, with 22 bases in the middle. The V gene's germline CDR1 is SGHRS and CDR2 YFSETQ. CDR3 residues: CASSSRRGPGRSGYTF. For the CDR3, the DNA is TGCGCCAGCAGCTCCCGGAGGGGCCCGGGGAGAAGTGGCTACACCTTC.

The V and J genes are TRBV6-1 and TRBJ1-5; possibly TRBD1 for D (6 bases). Germline lookup yields CDR1 MNHNS and CDR2 SASEGT. CDR3 size: 14 residues. V shed 1 base and J shed 4 bases, with 8 bases lying between them. CDR3 protein: CASSEGGQNQPQHF. CDR3 DNA sequence: TGTGCCAGCAGTGAAGGGGGGCAGAATCAGCCCCAGCATTTT.

The J gene is TRBJ1-1, the V gene TRBV5-4, with 7 bases matching TRBD1. This CDR3 is 13 amino acids long. CDR1 is SGHNT and CDR2 is YYREEE in the germline V gene (reference sequence). Germline trimming cut 4 bases from V and 7 bases from J; bases unmatched to any gene: 7. CDR3 nucleotide sequence: TGTGCCAGCAGCCCAAGGGGGACAGTTGAAGCTTTCTTT. Translating it yields CASSPRGTVEAFF.

The chain carries TRBV3-1 (or the pseudogene TRBV3-2) and TRBJ1-1; no clear D gene. This CDR3 has 14 amino acids. The germline gives CDR1 LGHDT, CDR2 YNNKEL (reference sequence). Trimming pared 2 bases from V and 4 bases from J, leaving 11 bases between. CDR3 protein: CASSQPGAGTEAFF. The CDR3 nucleotides read TGTGCCAGCAGCCAACCCGGTGCGGGCACTGAAGCTTTCTTT.

This sequence joins TRBV25-1 and TRBJ2-7; weak D call: TRBD1 (6 bases). This CDR3 is 14 amino acids long. Germline V gives CDR1 MGHDK, CDR2 SYGVNS. The germline V and J ends were trimmed by 6 bases and 5 bases, with 17 bases remaining between them. The CDR3 DNA reads TGTGCCAGCAGCCCCAGGGGTAGGGGGAACGAGCAGTACTTC. This encodes CASSPRGRGNEQYF.

This clone was counted a few times. V and J are TRBV20-1 and TRBJ1-2; unclear D gene. CDR3 length: 11 residues. Between the trimmed V and J ends, which lost 3 bases and 7 bases, there was a span of 9 bases. Per germline, CDR1 DFQATT and CDR2 SNEGSKA (reference sequence). The CDR3 here is CSASRRPGYTF. The CDR3 nucleotides read TGCAGTGCTAGTAGGCGGCCTGGCTACACCTTC.

The chain joins TRBV6-5 to TRBJ1-1; the D is unclear. The CDR3 runs 14 residues. Trimming removed 2 bases from V and 3 bases from J, with 10 bases in between. Germline V CDR1 and CDR2: MNHEY, SVGAGI. The CDR3 region is CASSYTRRDTEAFF. In DNA form, the CDR3 reads TGTGCCAGCAGTTACACGCGACGGGACACTGAAGCTTTCTTT.

This chain joins TRBV19 and TRBJ1-3, with D possibly being TRBD1 (5 bases). Germline V gene sequence: CDR1 LNHDA, CDR2 SQIVND (reference sequence). V was clipped by 7 bases and J by 2 bases, with 18 bases between them. The CDR3 runs 16 residues. The CDR3: CASTQTFSGAGNTIYF. Written as DNA, the CDR3 is TGTGCCAGTACCCAAACCTTCTCGGGGGCTGGAAACACCATATATTTT.

This sequence joins TRBV4-1 and TRBJ2-2; maybe TRBD2 (5 bases). V lost 0 bases to trimming and J lost 5 bases, with 10 bases between them. Germline V gene lookup returns CDR1 MGHRA and CDR2 YSYEKL. The CDR3 length is 15 residues. DNA for the CDR3: TGCGCCAGCAGCCAAGATGAGGGCGGGACCGGGGAGCTGTTTTTT. As protein: CASSQDEGGTGELFF.

The gene calls are TRBV3-1 (or the pseudogene TRBV3-2) and TRBJ2-3; D is unclear. CDR1 is LGHDT and CDR2 is YNNKEL in the germline V gene (reference sequence). Between the trimmed V and J ends, which lost 3 bases and 7 bases, there was a span of 5 bases. The CDR3 contains 11 residues. The CDR3 DNA reads as TGTGCCAGCAGCCACGGGTATACGCAGTATTTT. Its translation: CASSHGYTQYF.

The V and J genes are TRBV11-2 and TRBJ1-2; 10 bases map to TRBD1. V gave up 4 bases and J gave up 4 bases; unmatched junction bases: 6. CDR1 and CDR2 from the germline V gene are SGHAT and FQNNGV. The CDR3 consists of 15 residues. The CDR3 loop is CASSSQDRGVYGYTF. DNA of the CDR3: TGTGCCAGCAGCTCCCAGGACAGGGGGGTCTATGGCTACACCTTC.

The chain couples TRBV9 to TRBJ2-2, with D maybe TRBD2 (6 bases). The germline V and J ends were trimmed by 6 bases and 4 bases, with 22 bases remaining between them. Per the germline V gene, CDR1 is SGDLS and CDR2 is YYNGEE. This CDR3 contains 17 residues. The CDR3 DNA reads as TGTGCCAGCACCCGTGGGCGGGACCTAAGGGCCACCGGGGAGCTGTTTTTT. This encodes CASTRGRDLRATGELFF.

The sample holds a few counts of this clone. V usage is TRBV6-4 and J usage is TRBJ1-1, with unresolved D. This CDR3 is built from 13 residues. Germline assignment: CDR1 MRHNA and CDR2 SNTAGT. The V gene lost 0 bases and the J gene lost 5 bases, with 7 bases spanning the gap. The CDR3 region has the DNA TGTGCCAGCAGTGACTCAGGAGGGACTGAAGCTTTCTTT. Its translation: CASSDSGGTEAFF.

Only one count was recorded for this clone. The rearrangement joins TRBV19 to TRBJ1-5; tentatively, D is TRBD1 (5 bases). The V gene's germline CDR1 is LNHDA and CDR2 SQIVND (reference sequence). The CDR3 is 15 amino acids. The germline V and J ends were trimmed by 4 bases and 7 bases, with 17 bases remaining between them. Here the CDR3 reads CASSTPGGYGQPQHF. CDR3 DNA: TGTGCCAGTAGTACCCCCGGGGGGTATGGGCAGCCCCAGCATTTT.

This rearrangement joins TRBV5-5 to TRBJ1-5, with D tentatively TRBD1 (5 bases). With 4 bases removed from V and 1 base from J, the gap between germline ends came to 9 bases. Germline-derived CDR1 and CDR2 are SGHKS and YYEKEE (reference sequence). The CDR3 sequence is 14 residues long. CDR3 coding DNA: TGTGCCAGCAGCCGGCGGGGGAGCAATCAGCCCCAGCATTTT. Its translation is CASSRRGSNQPQHF.

The rearrangement links TRBV15 to TRBJ2-1; 9 bases line up with TRBD2. Unmatched junction bases numbered 11, after V lost 8 bases and J lost 6 bases. Germline assignment: CDR1 LNHNV and CDR2 YYDKDF (reference sequence). CDR3 length: 15 amino acids. The CDR3 region has the DNA TGTGCCACCGCCGGGAGGGTAGCGGGAGTCAATGAGCAGTTCTTC. This sequence encodes CATAGRVAGVNEQFF.

The V call is TRBV5-1, the J call TRBJ2-2; TRBD2 might be the D (6 bases). The CDR3 has 16 residues. Trimming took 4 bases from V and 0 from J, leaving 13 bases between them. Germline V gene sequence: CDR1 SGHRS, CDR2 YFSETQ. The CDR3 region is CASSLIGTPNTGELFF. The CDR3 DNA reads TGCGCCAGCAGCCTGATAGGGACTCCGAACACCGGGGAGCTGTTTTTT.

The genes are TRBV5-1 and TRBJ2-2; D gene unclear. The CDR3 runs to 15 residues. Germline V gene data show CDR1 as SGHRS and CDR2 as YFSETQ. V lost 2 bases and J 6 bases, leaving 14 bases between the germline ends. Here the CDR3 DNA reads TGCGCCAGCAGCTTATTGACTTCTCTCGCCGGGGAGCTGTTTTTT. It codes for CASSLLTSLAGELFF.

This clone was recorded once. J is TRBJ2-7 and V is TRBV7-8, with 7 positions matching TRBD2. V gave up 5 bases and J gave up 6 bases; unmatched junction bases: 10. Per the germline V gene, CDR1 is SGHVS and CDR2 is FQNEAQ. This CDR3 is built from 14 residues. CDR3 protein: CASSPVVAGAEQYF. DNA of the CDR3: TGTGCCAGCAGCCCGGTCGTCGCGGGAGCCGAGCAGTACTTC. The full variable domain, with the rest looked up from reference TRBV7-8 and TRBJ2-7, is GAGVSQSPRYKVAKRGQDVALRCDPISGHVSLFWYQQALGQGPEFLTYFQNEAQLDKSGLPSDRFFAERPEGSVSTLKIQRTQQEDSAVYLCASSPVVAGAEQYFGPGTRLTVT.

This clone has a handful of counts. J is TRBJ1-2 and V is TRBV5-4; no definite D call. The CDR3 loop spans 12 amino acids. Germline-derived CDR1 and CDR2 are SGHNT and YYREEE (reference sequence). V lost 2 bases and J lost 5, with 7 bases in between. CDR3 loop: CASSFGQYGYTF. The CDR3 DNA reads as TGTGCCAGCAGCTTTGGGCAGTATGGCTACACCTTC.

The rearrangement joins TRBV5-1 to TRBJ1-4; 7 bases line up with TRBD1. Germline loops: CDR1 SGHRS, CDR2 YFSETQ. The V gene end was trimmed by 5 bases and the J gene end by 4 bases; junction bases not matched to a gene: 2. CDR3 length: 13 residues. The CDR3 DNA is TGCGCCAGCAGGCGGGACAGTAATGAAAAACTGTTTTTT. It specifies CASRRDSNEKLFF.

The V and J genes are TRBV4-1 and TRBJ2-7, with 9 bases identical to TRBD2. The CDR3 covers 15 residues. V lost 3 bases to trimming and J lost 6 bases; unmatched junction nucleotides: 9. Germline assignment: CDR1 MGHRA and CDR2 YSYEKL. The CDR3 bases are TGCGCCAGCAGCCACCGGCTGAGAGCGGGGGGCGAGCAGTACTTC. Residues: CASSHRLRAGGEQYF.